This is a list of T cell receptor beta chains from one sample in a study of response to subunit inactivated influenza vaccine. One entry per CDR3 protein results from TCRdb running MiXCR on the RT-PCR reads. The sample consists of under 200,000 distinct CDR3 sequences, about 11% of them appearing once. Here the sequenced sample was CD8+ T cells sorted from PBMCs, taken about 24 months after vaccination. Receptors were obtained from a man aged 45 to 75 who received an inactivated influenza vaccine. Each CDR3 is given with its conserved first and last residue. A D gene is named only where the DNA matches it firmly. The listing skips clone size in some rows; elsewhere it reads once, few, many or a size class.

CDR3 DNA,CDR3 protein,V gene,D gene,clone size,J gene
TGTGCCAGCAGCTTGGAGGGGTCAGATACGCAGTATTTT,CASSLEGSDTQYF,TRBV5-6,-,once,TRBJ2-3
TGTGCCAGCAGTTTGAGGCAGTCCTACGAGCAGTACTTC,CASSLRQSYEQYF,TRBV27,-,many,TRBJ2-7
TGTGCCAGCATTGGGACATCTGGGAACATTCAGTACTTC,CASIGTSGNIQYF,TRBV6-2/TRBV6-3,-,-,TRBJ2-4
TGCGCCAGCAGCCAAGATCTTGGGCTAGCGGGAGATGAGCAGTTCTTC,CASSQDLGLAGDEQFF,TRBV4-3,TRBD2,-,TRBJ2-1
TGTGCCACCAGCGGAAAGACGACGGGTCCGTCCTACGAGCAGTACTTC,CATSGKTTGPSYEQYF,TRBV15,-,few,TRBJ2-7
TGTGCCACTAAGAGTTGGGCAGGGGGGACTGAAGCTTTCTTT,CATKSWAGGTEAFF,TRBV28,TRBD1,many,TRBJ1-1
TGCAGCGTTGAACTTCCCCCCGGGACAGGGGGCTACGAGCAGTACTTC,CSVELPPGTGGYEQYF,TRBV29-1,TRBD1,-,TRBJ2-7
TGCGCCAGCAGTGAGTCAGGATACCAAGAGACCCAGTACTTC,CASSESGYQETQYF,TRBV10-1,-,few,TRBJ2-5
TGTGCCAGTAGTACCCGGGACCAAGGCGAGCAGTACTTC,CASSTRDQGEQYF,TRBV19,-,-,TRBJ2-7
TGTGCCACCTCTCACACCACCTCCTACAATGAGCAGTTCTTC,CATSHTTSYNEQFF,TRBV10-3,-,many,TRBJ2-1
TGTGCCAGCAGTGAAAGTGGGGATGGCACTGAAGCTTTCTTT,CASSESGDGTEAFF,TRBV7-9,-,few,TRBJ1-1
TGTGCCAGCAGCTACAGCGCGTCGTACATTCAGTACTTC,CASSYSASYIQYF,TRBV3-1,-,few,TRBJ2-4
TGTGCCAGCAGCCCTGACAGGGGCGGGACTGAAGCTTTCTTT,CASSPDRGGTEAFF,TRBV16,TRBD1,-,TRBJ1-1
TGTGCCACCAGCAGAGGGACAGGGAAGTCCTACAATGAGCAGTTCTTC,CATSRGTGKSYNEQFF,TRBV15,TRBD1,few,TRBJ2-1
TGCGCCAGCAGCCCCCCGCGCAGTAGCGGGGTAAAGACCCAGTACTTC,CASSPPRSSGVKTQYF,TRBV4-3,TRBD2,few,TRBJ2-5
TGTGCCAGCAGTCACCCGGGCACTGAAGCTTTCTTT,CASSHPGTEAFF,TRBV28,-,few,TRBJ1-1
TGTGCCAGCAGCCGAAGTGTGGCAACTAATGAAAAACTGTTTTTT,CASSRSVATNEKLFF,TRBV7-2,-,-,TRBJ1-4
TGTGCCAGCAGTCCGGCTAGCGGCACAGATACGCAGTATTTT,CASSPASGTDTQYF,TRBV25-1,-,few,TRBJ2-3
TGTGCCAGCAGCCCAAGGACAGGGCAAAATTCACCCCTCCACTTT,CASSPRTGQNSPLHF,TRBV13,TRBD1,-,TRBJ1-6
TGTGCCAGCAGTCCCCTAGCGCACCTAGGGTCAGATACGCAGTATTTT,CASSPLAHLGSDTQYF,TRBV27,-,few,TRBJ2-3
TGTGCCAGCAGCCAAGATCTTGGTCGGCGCCTGAATTACAATGAGCAGTTCTTC,CASSQDLGRRLNYNEQFF,TRBV3-1,-,-,TRBJ2-1
TGCGCCAGCAGCCAAGTGGGACAACGGACTGAAGCTTTCTTT,CASSQVGQRTEAFF,TRBV4-1,-,many,TRBJ1-1
TGCAGCGTTGAGCGGGCCCCTTGGGATGAGCAGTTCTTC,CSVERAPWDEQFF,TRBV29-1,-,hyperexpanded,TRBJ2-1
TGTGCCACCAGTGATCCGGGACTAGGTAATGAGCAGTTCTTC,CATSDPGLGNEQFF,TRBV24-1,TRBD2,many,TRBJ2-1
TGCGCCAGCAGCCTATTAGGCGTGGAGACCCAGTACTTC,CASSLLGVETQYF,TRBV4-3,-,-,TRBJ2-5